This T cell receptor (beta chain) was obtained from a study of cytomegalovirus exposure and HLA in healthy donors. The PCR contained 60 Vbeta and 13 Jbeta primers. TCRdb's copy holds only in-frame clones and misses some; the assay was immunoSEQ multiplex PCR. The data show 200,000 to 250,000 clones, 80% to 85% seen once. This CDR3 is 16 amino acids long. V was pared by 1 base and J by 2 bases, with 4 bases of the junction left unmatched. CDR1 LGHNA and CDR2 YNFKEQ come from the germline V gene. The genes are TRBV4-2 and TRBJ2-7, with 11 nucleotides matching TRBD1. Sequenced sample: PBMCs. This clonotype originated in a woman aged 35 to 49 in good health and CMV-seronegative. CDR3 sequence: CASSQAGTGGAYEQYF. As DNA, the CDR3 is TGTGCCAGCAGCCAAGCCGGGACAGGGGGTGCCTACGAGCAGTACTTC.